A selection of T cell receptor beta chains follows, all from one sample in a study of shared clonotypes between healthy human individuals. The assay was immunoSEQ multiplex PCR, and TCRdb's table has in-frame clones only and misses some. The repertoire holds roughly 500,000 clones, with roughly 95% as singletons. Sequenced input: naive CD4+ T cells sorted from blood. The source is a woman under 40 in good health. The CDR3 runs from the conserved cysteine through the conserved F or W. D genes are given only for firm matches. Part of the rows lack a size; the others show once, few, many or a class for expanded clones.

NA,TRBV4-2,TRBJ2-2,NA,TGTGCCAGCAGCCTAGGCCTAAACAGGGATAGCGGGGAGCTGTTTTTT,CASSLGLNRDSGELFF
NA,TRBV28,TRBJ2-7,NA,TGTGCCAGCAGTGGGACACCAACCTACGAGCAGTACTTC,CASSGTPTYEQYF
TRBD2,TRBV5-1,TRBJ2-2,NA,TGCGCCAGCAGCTTGGTTGCGGGAGTGGGCCCCGGGGAGCTGTTTTTT,CASSLVAGVGPGELFF
NA,TRBV10-1,TRBJ2-7,NA,TGCGCCAGCAGCTCCGGGGACTCCTACGAGCAGTACTTC,CASSSGDSYEQYF
NA,TRBV4-1,TRBJ1-2,NA,TGCGCCAGCAGCCAAGAGGACGGTCGGGCTGGCTACACCTTC,CASSQEDGRAGYTF
TRBD1,TRBV11-1,TRBJ2-7,NA,TGTGCCAGCAGCTTATGGGGCACCGGGACAGGGTCTAGCGAGCAGTACTTC,CASSLWGTGTGSSEQYF
TRBD1,TRBV15,TRBJ2-7,NA,TGTGCCACCAGCAGCCACAGGGGATCAGGCGAGCAGTACTTC,CATSSHRGSGEQYF
NA,TRBV2,TRBJ2-7,NA,TGTGCCAGCAGTGAAGGGGTACAGTGGAGACGGGGTTTCACCTACGAGCAGTACTTC,CASSEGVQWRRGFTYEQYF
NA,TRBV18,TRBJ1-5,few,TGTGCCAGCTCCCACGACAAGATCAATCAGCCCCAGCATTTT,CASSHDKINQPQHF
NA,TRBV5-1,TRBJ2-3,once,TGCGCCAGCAGCTTAAGAGACACGAAAGATACGCAGTATTTT,CASSLRDTKDTQYF
TRBD2,TRBV9,TRBJ2-7,NA,TGTGCCAGCAGCGTAGGACCTGGGACTAGCGGGAGTCTTCTCTACGAGCAGTACTTC,CASSVGPGTSGSLLYEQYF
NA,TRBV10-3,TRBJ2-4,NA,TGTGCCATCAGCGCTGATCAGTCGGGCATTCAGTACTTC,CAISADQSGIQYF
NA,TRBV5-1,TRBJ2-7,NA,TGCGCCAGCAGCTTTTCCCAGCTGGTTTACGACGAGCAGTACTTC,CASSFSQLVYDEQYF
TRBD1,TRBV4-1,TRBJ2-3,NA,TGCGCCAGCAGCCAACCATATTCCAGACAGGGCGTCGAAGAGCCACCTCTCATTTTT,CASSQPYSRQGVEEPPLIF
NA,TRBV7-3,TRBJ2-2,NA,TGTGCCAGCAGCTTCGTTAGCGGTATCAAAGGAACCGGGGAGCTGTTTTTT,CASSFVSGIKGTGELFF
NA,TRBV6-1,TRBJ2-7,NA,TGTGCCAGCAGTGAATTCCTTGGACAAGCTACCTACGAGCAGTACTTC,CASSEFLGQATYEQYF
NA,TRBV11-3,TRBJ2-1,NA,TGTGCCAGCAGCTTAGAGGTCGGGAGTGGGTACAATGAGCAGTTCTTC,CASSLEVGSGYNEQFF
NA,TRBV18,TRBJ1-2,NA,TGTGCCAGCTCCATGGACAGCAACTATGGCTACACCTTC,CASSMDSNYGYTF
TRBD1,TRBV5-1,TRBJ2-2,NA,TGCGCCAGCAGCACGACAGGGGACGGGGAGCTGTTTTTT,CASSTTGDGELFF
TRBD2,TRBV5-1,TRBJ2-7,NA,TGCGCCAGCAGCTTGGGACTAGCGGGAGGTTTCAACTACGAGCAGTACTTC,CASSLGLAGGFNYEQYF
TRBD1,TRBV2,TRBJ1-3,NA,TGTGCCAGCAGTGCCCTAGACAGGGCCTCTGGAAACACCATATATTTT,CASSALDRASGNTIYF
NA,TRBV2,TRBJ1-2,few,TGTGCCAGCATGGGGCGTCAAATTGGGGGCTACACCTTC,CASMGRQIGGYTF
TRBD1,TRBV5-4,TRBJ2-7,NA,TGTGCCAGCAGACAACAGGGGGCTTACTACGAGCAGTACTTC,CASRQQGAYYEQYF
TRBD2,TRBV2,TRBJ2-1,NA,TGTGCCAGAACGAGGACTAGCGGCTACAATGAGCAGTTCTTC,CARTRTSGYNEQFF
TRBD2,TRBV5-4,TRBJ2-3,NA,TGTGCCAGCAGCTTGGTTCTACTAGCGGGGGACGTAGATACGCAGTATTTT,CASSLVLLAGDVDTQYF
NA,TRBV30,TRBJ1-5,NA,TGTGCCTGGAGTTATAATGGTGAGCCCCAGCATTTT,CAWSYNGEPQHF
TRBD2,TRBV30,TRBJ2-1,NA,TGTGCCTGTTCCTTAGCGGGGTACAATGAGCAGTTCTTC,CACSLAGYNEQFF
NA,TRBV30,TRBJ2-1,NA,TGTGCCTGGAGTGGCCGAGGGGGGCGCCACAATGAGCAGTTCTTC,CAWSGRGGRHNEQFF
NA,TRBV27,TRBJ1-5,NA,TGTGCCAGCAGTTTATGGCAAGGGGGGGATCAGCCCCAGCATTTT,CASSLWQGGDQPQHF